This T cell receptor (beta chain) was retrieved from a study of blood T cell repertoires in COVID-19. Looking at the study overall: The United States, Italy and Spain supplied acute and convalescent COVID-19 samples. Sources were T cells, B-cell-depleted T cells, or PBMCs; the material itself was cDNA or gDNA.

Study processing details: From reference gene primer amplification, estimates of nucleated cell counts were derived. Only in-frame clones appear in the TCRdb table, and some are missing; sequencing was by immunoSEQ multiplex PCR. The V and J calls and clone size come from that table; D and trimming were worked out from the DNA. The sample includes about 130,000 clones, over 60% of them seen just once. The CDR3 covers 15 residues. V dropped 4 bases and J dropped 0; count of bases not matched to a gene: 3. Per germline, CDR1 KGHSH and CDR2 LQKENI. Input material: peripheral blood. The TCR comes from a woman aged 65 to 85 with acute or convalescent COVID-19. The rearrangement links TRBV18 to TRBJ2-1, with 7 bases aligning to TRBD1. CDR3 DNA: TGTGCCAGCTCACGGGACAGAAGCTCCTACAATGAGCAGTTCTTC. As protein: CASSRDRSSYNEQFF.